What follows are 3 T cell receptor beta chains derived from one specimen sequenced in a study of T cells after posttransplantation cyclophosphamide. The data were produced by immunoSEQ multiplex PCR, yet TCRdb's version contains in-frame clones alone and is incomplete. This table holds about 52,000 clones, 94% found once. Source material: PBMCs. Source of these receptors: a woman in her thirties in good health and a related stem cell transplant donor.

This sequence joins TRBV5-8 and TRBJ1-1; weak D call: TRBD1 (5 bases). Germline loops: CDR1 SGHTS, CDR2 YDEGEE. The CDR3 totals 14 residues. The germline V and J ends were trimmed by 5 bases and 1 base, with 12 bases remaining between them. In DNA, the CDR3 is TGTGCCAGCAGGGAGGGACGGAAGAACACTGAAGCTTTCTTT. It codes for CASREGRKNTEAFF.

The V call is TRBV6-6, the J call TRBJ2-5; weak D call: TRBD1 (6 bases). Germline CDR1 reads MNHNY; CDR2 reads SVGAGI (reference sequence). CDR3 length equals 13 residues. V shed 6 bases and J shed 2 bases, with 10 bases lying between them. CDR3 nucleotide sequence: TGTGCCAGCAGGGACAGAACTCAAGAGACCCAGTACTTC. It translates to CASRDRTQETQYF.

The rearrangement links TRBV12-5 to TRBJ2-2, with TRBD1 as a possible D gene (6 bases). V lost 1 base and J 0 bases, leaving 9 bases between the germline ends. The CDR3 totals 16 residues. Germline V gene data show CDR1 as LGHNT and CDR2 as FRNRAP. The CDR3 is CASGLGQDANTGELFF. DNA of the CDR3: TGTGCTAGTGGTTTGGGACAGGACGCGAACACCGGGGAGCTGTTTTTT.